The 9 T cell receptor beta chains below were found in one sample sequenced in a study of T-cell reconstitution after alpha-beta-depleted transplantation in children. The TCRbeta library was prepared with unique molecular identifiers. MiXCR, run by TCRdb on the PCR reads, gives a single entry per CDR3 protein. The repertoire holds 540,000 or so distinct CDR3 sequences, with around 23% as singletons. The specimen comprised PBMCs, mostly from graft donor cells, sampled 360 days after TCRalphabeta/CD19-depleted stem cell transplant. The receptors were sampled from a boy less than two years old who had a stem cell transplant for acute myeloid leukemia, so the T cells may come from the graft donor.

The table lists this clonotype with many counts. V and J are TRBV10-3 and TRBJ2-7; D perhaps matches TRBD2 (6 bases). The CDR3 contains 10 residues. Germline assignment: CDR1 ENHRY and CDR2 SYGVKD. Trimming shortened V by 3 bases and J by 11 bases, and 8 bases separated the two germline ends. CDR3 in amino acids: CAISDREEYF. The CDR3 DNA reads as TGTGCCATCAGTGACAGGGAGGAGTACTTC.

This chain uses TRBV6-6 with TRBJ1-2, with 7 bases identical to TRBD1. V dropped 5 bases and J dropped 2; count of bases not matched to a gene: 2. CDR1 and CDR2 from the germline V gene are MNHNY and SVGAGI (reference sequence). The CDR3 has 13 amino acids. The CDR3 DNA follows: TGTGCCAGCAGTCAACAGGGGAACTATGGCTACACCTTC. It encodes CASSQQGNYGYTF.

V gene TRBV20-1 combines with J gene TRBJ2-4; no clear D. Germline V gene sequence: CDR1 DFQATT, CDR2 SNEGSKA (reference sequence). V was cut by 1 base and J by 2 bases, with 9 bases left in between. This CDR3 contains 14 residues. In nucleotides, the CDR3 is TGCAGTGCTAGAGTAGGAAGGACCAAAAACATTCAGTACTTC. Protein: CSARVGRTKNIQYF.

The chain joins TRBV4-3 to TRBJ2-1, with 8 positions matching TRBD1. Germline lookup yields CDR1 LGHNA and CDR2 YSLEER. The J segment lost 4 bases and the V segment lost 3 bases, leaving 2 bases of the junction unmatched. The CDR3 consists of 14 residues. DNA for the CDR3: TGCGCCAGCAGCCACCAGGGGGCTTACAATGAGCAGTTCTTC. Protein product: CASSHQGAYNEQFF.

In this sample, this clonotype turned up a few times. The V gene is TRBV6-5, the J gene TRBJ2-3, with unresolved D. CDR1 MNHEY and CDR2 SVGAGI come from the germline V gene. Trimming took 0 bases from V and 2 from J, leaving 6 bases between them. The CDR3 contains 14 residues. CDR3 amino acids: CASSYSHLTDTQYF. CDR3 nucleotides: TGTGCCAGCAGTTACTCTCACCTCACAGATACGCAGTATTTT.

This clonotype was seen ten or more times. The chain is built from TRBV20-1 and TRBJ2-7, with D unresolved. Germline lookup yields CDR1 DFQATT and CDR2 SNEGSKA (reference sequence). V was cut by 5 bases and J by 3 bases, with 11 bases left in between. The CDR3 contains 12 residues. The CDR3 bases are TGCAGTGCTGGACCTGAAGTCTACGAGCAGTACTTC. Protein sequence: CSAGPEVYEQYF.

The chain combines TRBV25-1 with TRBJ2-5, with D perhaps matching TRBD2 (6 bases). The germline gives CDR1 MGHDK, CDR2 SYGVNS. This CDR3 comprises 16 residues. The V end lost 4 bases, the J end lost 5 bases, and 20 bases lay between the germline ends. The CDR3 spells CASSVSGGPYKETQYF. In DNA, the CDR3 is TGTGCCAGCAGTGTTTCCGGAGGGCCCTATAAGGAGACCCAGTACTTC.

The rearrangement links TRBV12-3 or TRBV12-4 to TRBJ2-4, with 10 positions matching TRBD1. V gave up 7 bases and J gave up 6 bases; unmatched junction bases: 3. This CDR3 region has 13 residues. CDR3 DNA sequence: TGTGCCAGCACCCGGGACAGGGGAAACATTCAGTACTTC. Translating it yields CASTRDRGNIQYF.

The chain recombines TRBV14 with TRBJ2-5; 8 bases match TRBD1. Per germline, CDR1 SGHDN and CDR2 FVKESK. Germline trimming cut 3 bases from V and 5 bases from J; bases unmatched to any gene: 14. This CDR3 has 17 residues. CDR3 nucleotide sequence: TGTGCCAGCAGCCACTCCCCTCCGGACAGGGCGGGGGAGACCCAGTACTTC. It codes for CASSHSPPDRAGETQYF. Complete variable domain (other parts from reference TRBV14 and TRBJ2-5): EAGVTQFPSHSVIEKGQTVTLRCDPISGHDNLYWYRRVMGKEIKFLLHFVKESKQDESGMPNNRFLAERTGGTYSTLKVQPAELEDSGVYFCASSHSPPDRAGETQYFGPGTRLLVL.